These 29 T cell receptor beta chains came from one sample sequenced in a study of T-cell reconstitution after alpha-beta-depleted transplantation in children. The authors prepared the TCRbeta library with unique molecular identifiers. TCRdb re-derived calls from the PCR reads in MiXCR, one entry per CDR3 protein. The sample shows 450,000 to 600,000 distinct CDR3 sequences, under 15% of them seen only once. The source material was PBMCs, mostly from graft donor cells, sampled 360 days after TCRalphabeta/CD19-depleted stem cell transplant. The receptors were sampled from a male patient between 5 and 17 years old who had a stem cell transplant for acute myeloid leukemia, so the T cells may come from the graft donor.

The chain has TRBV9 and TRBJ2-1; 11 bases map to TRBD2. Germline trimming cut 3 bases from V and 6 bases from J; bases unmatched to any gene: 5. CDR1 and CDR2 (germline): SGDLS, YYNGEE. This CDR3 is built from 15 residues. CDR3 DNA: TGTGCCAGCAGCGCGGGGACTAGCGGAAGCAATGAGCAGTTCTTC. Its protein product is CASSAGTSGSNEQFF.

This chain uses TRBV19 with TRBJ2-3; D is perhaps TRBD1 (5 bases). The germline V and J ends were trimmed by 1 base and 3 bases, with 8 bases remaining between them. CDR1 is LNHDA and CDR2 is SQIVND in the germline V gene (reference sequence). This CDR3 region has 14 residues. CDR3 in DNA: TGTGCCAGTAGTATAGGGGCAGGGACAGATACGCAGTATTTT. It is translated as CASSIGAGTDTQYF.

This chain joins TRBV30 and TRBJ2-5, with D perhaps matching TRBD1 (8 bases). The germline V gene encodes CDR1 GTSNPN and CDR2 SVGIG (reference sequence). Trimming removed 0 bases at V and 4 bases at J, with 15 bases between. CDR3 length equals 15 residues. The CDR3 reads CAWSVHRGGVETQYF. DNA of the CDR3: TGTGCCTGGAGTGTCCACAGGGGGGGAGTAGAGACCCAGTACTTC.

This clonotype came up a few times. The chain couples TRBV7-2 to TRBJ1-4, with D hard to call. V was clipped by 5 bases and J by 4 bases, with 8 bases between them. Per the germline V gene, CDR1 is SGHTA and CDR2 is FQGNSA. CDR3 length: 13 residues. The CDR3 region is CASSRARNEKLFF. The CDR3 nucleotides read TGTGCCAGCAGCCGGGCTCGTAATGAAAAACTGTTTTTT.

The chain couples TRBV10-3 to TRBJ2-1; TRBD2 agrees at 11 bases. Germline loops: CDR1 ENHRY, CDR2 SYGVKD. The V gene end was trimmed by 5 bases and the J gene end by 8 bases; junction bases not matched to a gene: 5. The CDR3 is 14 amino acids. The CDR3 sequence is CAISRLAGGHEQFF. The DNA of the CDR3 is TGTGCCATCAGTAGGCTAGCGGGAGGACATGAGCAGTTCTTC.

The V gene is TRBV4-2, the J gene TRBJ2-1, with D uncertain. The V gene lost 1 base and the J gene lost 0 bases, with 10 bases spanning the gap. CDR1 and CDR2 from the germline V gene are LGHNA and YNFKEQ. This CDR3 region has 16 residues. CDR3 sequence reads: CASSQAAYSSYNEQFF. In DNA form, the CDR3 reads TGTGCCAGCAGCCAAGCGGCGTATAGCTCCTACAATGAGCAGTTCTTC.

The V and J genes are TRBV11-2 and TRBJ2-1; no clear D. The germline V gene encodes CDR1 SGHAT and CDR2 FQNNGV. V was clipped by 2 bases and J by 7 bases, with 12 bases between them. CDR3 length: 14 amino acids. CDR3 nucleotide sequence: TGTGCCAGCAGCTTACTCCTCTCAGGAAATGAGCAGTTCTTC. Translation: CASSLLLSGNEQFF.

J is TRBJ2-1 and V is TRBV27, with 10 bases that match TRBD2. Germline CDR1 and CDR2: MNHEY and SMNVEV (reference sequence). The CDR3 is made up of 15 amino acids. Losses at the gene ends were 5 bases for V and 3 bases for J; bases not matched to a gene: 4. CDR3: CASSDGLADYNEQFF. The CDR3 DNA reads as TGTGCCAGCAGTGATGGACTAGCGGACTACAATGAGCAGTTCTTC.

This clonotype was seen more than once but under ten times. This sequence joins TRBV5-1 and TRBJ2-1, with D hard to call. V gave up 0 bases and J gave up 1 base, with 8 bases separating them. Germline CDR1 reads SGHRS; CDR2 reads YFSETQ. This CDR3 is built from 15 residues. The CDR3 DNA is TGCGCCAGCAGCTTGGTCGGCCAATCCTACAATGAGCAGTTCTTC. Translating it yields CASSLVGQSYNEQFF.

This clonotype was detected ten times or more. The chain is built from TRBV28 and TRBJ1-4, with D maybe TRBD1 (5 bases). Per germline, CDR1 MDHEN and CDR2 SYDVKM. The CDR3 is made up of 14 amino acids. Trimming removed 6 bases at V and 0 bases at J, with 8 bases between. The DNA of the CDR3 is TGTGCCAGCAGCAGACAGCCAACTAATGAAAAACTGTTTTTT. Its protein is CASSRQPTNEKLFF.

This clonotype occurred many times. In DNA, the CDR3 is TGTGCCAGCGGCGGGACAGGCGTCTCCTACAATGAGCAGTTCTTC. As protein: CASGGTGVSYNEQFF. V usage is TRBV6-2 or TRBV6-3 and J usage is TRBJ2-1, with 8 positions matching TRBD1. V shed 8 bases, J shed 0 bases, and the junction held 6 bases outside the gene matches. Germline V lookup: CDR1 MNHEY, CDR2 SVGEGT. This CDR3 is built from 15 residues.

This clonotype occurred a few times. The V call is TRBV4-3, the J call TRBJ1-4; the D is unclear. CDR1 LGHNA and CDR2 YSLEER come from the germline V gene. This CDR3 region has 12 residues. V lost 4 bases and J 8 bases, leaving 8 bases between the germline ends. The CDR3 DNA reads as TGCGCCAGCAGCCCGTCCGGGGAAAAACTGTTTTTT. Amino acids: CASSPSGEKLFF.

This clonotype was detected a few times. The chain combines TRBV21-1 with TRBJ2-7. TRBV21-1 has pseudogene status. The CDR3 totals 15 residues. CDR3 in DNA: TGTGCCAGCAGCAAAATTGCTCTAAGCTCCTACGAGCAGTACTTC. The encoded protein is CASSKIALSSYEQYF.

This clonotype was found a few times. The chain combines TRBV20-1 with TRBJ2-5, with D perhaps TRBD1 or TRBD2 (5 bases each). From germline, CDR1 is DFQATT and CDR2 SNEGSKA (reference sequence). Trimming pared 8 bases from V and 8 bases from J, leaving 12 bases between. This CDR3 comprises 10 residues. The CDR3 region has the DNA TGCAGTCCCCAGAGGGGAACCCAGTACTTC. It translates to CSPQRGTQYF.

This chain connects TRBV12-3 or TRBV12-4 to TRBJ2-7; D possibly corresponds to TRBD1 (6 bases). Between the trimmed V and J ends, which lost 2 bases and 1 base, there was a span of 15 bases. The CDR3 runs 16 residues. The CDR3 DNA reads as TGTGCCAGCAGTTTAAGGACAGTAGGGGCGTCCTACGAGCAGTACTTC. The encoded protein is CASSLRTVGASYEQYF.

This clonotype was seen more than once but under ten times. The chain combines TRBV27 with TRBJ2-5, with D hard to call. The CDR3 runs 14 residues. Germline V gives CDR1 MNHEY, CDR2 SMNVEV (reference sequence). V shed 5 bases and J shed 1 base, with 11 bases lying between them. As DNA, the CDR3 is TGTGCCAGCAGTCCCCGCGTCACCCAAGAGACCCAGTACTTC. Amino acids: CASSPRVTQETQYF.

The sample holds a few counts of this clonotype. J is TRBJ2-7 and V is TRBV19; D remains unclear. CDR1 is LNHDA, CDR2 SQIVND, per germline (reference sequence). With 11 bases removed from V and 2 bases from J, the gap between germline ends came to 10 bases. The CDR3 spans 11 residues. The DNA of the CDR3 is TGTGCCTCTGGGAATGCCTACGAGCAGTACTTC. Encoded protein: CASGNAYEQYF.

This chain joins TRBV6-1 and TRBJ2-3, with D perhaps TRBD1 (6 bases). The CDR3 has 15 amino acids. The germline V gene has CDR1 MNHNS and CDR2 SASEGT. Trimming cost V 3 bases and J 0 bases, with 10 bases left between them. The CDR3 loop reads CASSERDKSTDTQYF. CDR3 bases: TGTGCCAGCAGTGAGAGGGACAAAAGCACAGATACGCAGTATTTT.

CDR3 loop: CASTYGTSSYNEQFF. CDR3 sequence (DNA): TGTGCCAGCACCTACGGGACGAGCTCCTACAATGAGCAGTTCTTC. The chain employs TRBV12-3 or TRBV12-4 and TRBJ2-1; either TRBD1 or TRBD2 may supply D (5 bases each). Trimming shortened V by 7 bases and J by 0 bases, and 13 bases separated the two germline ends. CDR3 size: 15 residues.

This clonotype was recorded at least ten times. This sequence joins TRBV11-2 and TRBJ2-7, with TRBD2 matching 13 bases. This CDR3 region has 16 residues. J gave up 10 bases and V 1 base, and 10 bases lay outside the gene matches. Germline-derived CDR1 and CDR2 are SGHAT and FQNNGV. Written as DNA, the CDR3 is TGTGCCAGCAGCTTAGTGTCACTAGCGGGAGGGACGGAACAGTACTTC. Its protein is CASSLVSLAGGTEQYF. The full variable domain, in which reference TRBV11-2 and TRBJ2-7 provide the parts outside the CDR3, is EAGVAQSPRYKIIEKRQSVAFWCNPISGHATLYWYQQILGQGPKLLIQFQNNGVVDDSQLPKDRFSAERLKGVDSTLKIQPAKLEDSAVYLCASSLVSLAGGTEQYFGPGTRLTVT.

This clonotype was observed many times. The V and J genes are TRBV7-9 and TRBJ2-7; TRBD2 aligns across 10 bases. Germline V gene sequence: CDR1 SEHNR, CDR2 FQNEAQ (reference sequence). The ends lost 0 bases at V and 4 bases at J; junction bases unmatched: 3. This CDR3 comprises 15 residues. CDR3 DNA: TGTGCCAGCAGCTTAGCCGGGACTAGCGCTTACGAGCAGTACTTC. Translated: CASSLAGTSAYEQYF.

This clonotype has just a few counts. V is TRBV7-3 and J is TRBJ2-5, with TRBD1 identical over 9 bases. Unmatched junction bases numbered 8, after V lost 4 bases and J lost 5 bases. The CDR3 covers 15 residues. Germline V gene data show CDR1 as SGHTA and CDR2 as FQGTGA. The CDR3 here is CASSSTGTGLETQYF. The DNA of the CDR3 is TGTGCCAGCAGCTCCACCGGGACAGGGCTGGAGACCCAGTACTTC.

The V and J genes are TRBV5-6 and TRBJ2-3, with D possibly matching TRBD2 (5 bases). This CDR3 is built from 17 residues. The germline V gene encodes CDR1 SGHDT and CDR2 YYEEEE. V dropped 4 bases and J dropped 3 bases, with 21 bases sitting between them. The CDR3 DNA sequence: TGTGCCAGCAGCCACTGGAGGCCCGGCAGAGTAACAGATACGCAGTATTTT. Translation: CASSHWRPGRVTDTQYF.

This clonotype was picked up a small number of times. The V call is TRBV5-1, the J call TRBJ2-3; no clear D. Germline CDR1 SGHRS, CDR2 YFSETQ. This CDR3 has 15 residues. V was cut by 0 bases and J by 2 bases, with 10 bases left in between. CDR3 region: CASSLGIGTTDTQYF. The CDR3 bases are TGCGCCAGCAGCTTGGGGATAGGAACCACAGATACGCAGTATTTT.

V gene TRBV7-3 combines with J gene TRBJ2-1; D is ambiguous. Trimming pared 1 base from V and 0 bases from J, leaving 7 bases between. Germline V gene lookup returns CDR1 SGHTA and CDR2 FQGTGA. The CDR3 sequence is 15 residues long. Here the CDR3 reads CASSLKGTSYNEQFF. Written as DNA, the CDR3 is TGTGCCAGCAGCTTAAAGGGAACCTCCTACAATGAGCAGTTCTTC.

The V call is TRBV7-2, the J call TRBJ2-4, with a possible D match to TRBD2 (5 bases). Trimming removed 5 bases at V and 4 bases at J, with 12 bases between. CDR1 is SGHTA and CDR2 is FQGNSA in the germline V gene. The CDR3 has 14 amino acids. CDR3 in amino acids: CASSHDGVKNIQYF. Written as DNA, the CDR3 is TGTGCCAGCAGCCACGACGGGGTAAAAAACATTCAGTACTTC.

This clonotype was counted a few times. The V gene is TRBV4-2, the J gene TRBJ2-5; D may be TRBD1 (5 bases). Germline V gene sequence: CDR1 LGHNA, CDR2 YNFKEQ. The CDR3 is 17 residues long. The V gene lost 0 bases and the J gene lost 1 base, with 15 bases spanning the gap. The CDR3 region has the DNA TGTGCCAGCAGCCAAGATCCTTGGGGCAGCCTCCAAGAGACCCAGTACTTC. Its protein product is CASSQDPWGSLQETQYF.

Only a few counts were recorded for this clonotype. The V gene is TRBV29-1, the J gene TRBJ2-1; 8 nucleotides match TRBD1. This CDR3 comprises 15 residues. The germline V gene encodes CDR1 SQVTM and CDR2 ANQGSEA. The V and J ends lost 5 bases and 3 bases, in that order; junction bases with no gene match: 9. In DNA, the CDR3 is TGCAGCGTTACCCGTACAGGGGGTTACTACAATGAGCAGTTCTTC. Protein product: CSVTRTGGYYNEQFF.

The V gene is TRBV7-3, the J gene TRBJ2-1, with D tentatively TRBD1 (6 bases). Germline assignment: CDR1 SGHTA and CDR2 FQGTGA. This CDR3 has 17 amino acids. V gave up 5 bases and J gave up 0 bases, with 17 bases separating them. Here the CDR3 reads CASSLLLRGSSYNEQFF. In nucleotides, the CDR3 is TGTGCCAGCAGCCTACTTCTGAGGGGGTCCTCCTACAATGAGCAGTTCTTC.